The rows below give T cell receptor beta chains drawn from one sample of a study of a mutant IDH1 vaccine in newly diagnosed glioma. The protocol was immunoSEQ multiplex PCR, while the TCRdb copy is restricted to in-frame clones and leaves out a portion. The sample records 50,000 or so clones, more than 80% being singletons. This specimen was PBMCs, taken from a glioma patient treated with radiotherapy, temozolomide or both. These TCRs come from a middle-aged man with glioma. The CDR3 runs from the conserved cysteine through the conserved F or W.

cdr3_length j_call v_call cdr3_aa
15 TRBJ2-7 TRBV5-6 CASSLAGVASYEQYF
12 TRBJ1-4 TRBV18 CASSPLRQELFF
14 TRBJ2-7 TRBV14 CASSLLQGLGEQYF
12 TRBJ2-7 TRBV19 CASRGSSYEQYF
16 TRBJ2-2 TRBV6-6 CASSNPGLAGTGELFF
12 TRBJ2-1 TRBV9 CASRGGSDEQFF
15 TRBJ2-1 TRBV9 CASSVEGADYNEQFF
15 TRBJ1-5 TRBV27 CASSSRGGGNQPQHF
13 TRBJ2-7 TRBV19 CASSRTSGYEQYF
13 TRBJ2-5 TRBV7-2 CASSRQILETQYF
16 TRBJ2-7 TRBV2 CASSEPGQGASYEQYF
11 TRBJ1-5 TRBV29-1 CSVEQGQVQHF
14 TRBJ1-4 TRBV7-2 CASSRDRGNEKLFF
13 TRBJ2-5 TRBV7-2 CASGTYNQETQYF
18 TRBJ2-1 TRBV4-2 CASSQDPGTSGRKNEQFF
12 TRBJ2-7 TRBV10-3 CAISQTESEQYF
12 TRBJ2-7 TRBV5-1 CASSLNVGEQYF
15 TRBJ2-7 TRBV4-1 CASSQDATGSYEQYF
12 TRBJ2-3 TRBV18 CASSDSIDTQYF
14 TRBJ2-7 TRBV29-1 CSVEKAGGPGEQYF
15 TRBJ2-5 TRBV6-5 CASTRLAGGPETQYF
15 TRBJ2-3 TRBV5-6 CASSLAGGGTDTQYF
15 TRBJ1-5 TRBV5-1 CASKKGTGLNQPQHF
15 TRBJ1-4 TRBV28 CASTYRTGVNEKLFF
17 TRBJ2-3 TRBV4-2 CASSQASTGGLRDTQYF
15 TRBJ1-2 TRBV18 CASSPVLEGNYGYTF
15 TRBJ2-1 TRBV18 CASSPRQREGNEQFF
16 TRBJ2-2 TRBV5-6 CASSRGRRQNTGELFF
14 TRBJ2-7 TRBV28 CASSSPGQGDEQYF
15 TRBJ1-2 TRBV27 CASSWTPSGDYGYTF
15 TRBJ1-5 TRBV2 CATSRGTGGNQPQHF
16 TRBJ1-1 TRBV11-1 CASSLSRGRVNTEAFF
12 TRBJ1-1 TRBV19 CASTHRRPEAFF
13 TRBJ2-3 TRBV5-1 CASRQPFTDTQYF
15 TRBJ1-2 TRBV6-1 CASTGERLANYGYTF
15 TRBJ2-7 TRBV14 CASSPLAGVSYEQYF
16 TRBJ1-2 TRBV25-1 CASSPNRAGRGNGYTF
14 TRBJ2-2 TRBV2 CASRGGTGYGELFF